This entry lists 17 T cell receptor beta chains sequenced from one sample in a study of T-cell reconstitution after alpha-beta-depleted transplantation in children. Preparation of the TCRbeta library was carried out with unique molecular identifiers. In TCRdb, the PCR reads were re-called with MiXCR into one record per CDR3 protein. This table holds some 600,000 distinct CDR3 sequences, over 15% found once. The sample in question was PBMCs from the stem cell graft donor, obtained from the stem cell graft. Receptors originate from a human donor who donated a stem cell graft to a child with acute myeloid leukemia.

The CDR3 nucleotides are TGTGCCGCCGCATGGGCAGGGACCCTTTCTGGAAACACCATATATTTT. Amino acids: CAAAWAGTLSGNTIYF. The chain is built from TRBV12-3 or TRBV12-4 and TRBJ1-3; D perhaps matches TRBD1 (5 bases). The CDR3 spans 16 residues. Trimming took off 11 bases at V and 1 base at J, with 21 bases between the two ends.

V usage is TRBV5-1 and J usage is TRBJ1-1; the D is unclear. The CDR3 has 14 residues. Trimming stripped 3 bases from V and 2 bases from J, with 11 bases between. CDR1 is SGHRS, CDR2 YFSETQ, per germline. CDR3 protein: CASSSSPGNTEAFF. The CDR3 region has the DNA TGCGCCAGCAGCTCCTCGCCTGGCAACACTGAAGCTTTCTTT.

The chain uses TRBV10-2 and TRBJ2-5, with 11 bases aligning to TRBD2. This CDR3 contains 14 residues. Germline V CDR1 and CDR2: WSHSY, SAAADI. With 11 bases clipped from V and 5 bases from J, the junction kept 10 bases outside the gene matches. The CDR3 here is CAGAATSGDETQYF. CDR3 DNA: TGCGCCGGAGCCGCGACTAGCGGGGATGAGACCCAGTACTTC.

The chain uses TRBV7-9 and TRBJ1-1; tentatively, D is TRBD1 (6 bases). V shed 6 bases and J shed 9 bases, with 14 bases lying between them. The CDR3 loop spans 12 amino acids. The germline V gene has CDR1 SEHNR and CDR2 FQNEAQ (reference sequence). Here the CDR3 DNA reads TGTGCCAGCAGTCCGGACAGAAGTAAAGCTTTCTTT. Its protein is CASSPDRSKAFF.

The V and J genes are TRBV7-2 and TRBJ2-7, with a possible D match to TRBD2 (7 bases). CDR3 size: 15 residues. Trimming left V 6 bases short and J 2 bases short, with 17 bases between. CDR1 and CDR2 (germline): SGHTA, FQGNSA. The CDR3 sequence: CASRAGAEDTYEQYV. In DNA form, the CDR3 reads TGTGCCAGCAGGGCGGGGGCAGAAGATACCTACGAGCAGTACGTC.

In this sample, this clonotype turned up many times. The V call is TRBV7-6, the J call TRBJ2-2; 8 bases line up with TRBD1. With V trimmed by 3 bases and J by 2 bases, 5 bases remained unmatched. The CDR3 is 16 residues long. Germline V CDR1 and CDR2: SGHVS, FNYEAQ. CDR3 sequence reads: CASSFRTGPNTGELFF. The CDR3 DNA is TGTGCCAGCAGCTTCCGGACAGGGCCCAACACCGGGGAGCTGTTTTTT.

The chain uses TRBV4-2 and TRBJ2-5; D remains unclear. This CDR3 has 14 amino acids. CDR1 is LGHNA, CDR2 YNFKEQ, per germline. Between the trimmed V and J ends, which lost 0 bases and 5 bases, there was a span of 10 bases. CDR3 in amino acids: CASSQDAETETQYF. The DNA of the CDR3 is TGTGCCAGCAGCCAAGACGCGGAAACGGAGACCCAGTACTTC.

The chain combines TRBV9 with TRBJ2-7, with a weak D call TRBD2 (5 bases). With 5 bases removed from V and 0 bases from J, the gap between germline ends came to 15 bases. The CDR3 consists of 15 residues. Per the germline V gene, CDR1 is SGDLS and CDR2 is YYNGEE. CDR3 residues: CASSEGSVSSYEQYF. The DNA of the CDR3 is TGTGCCAGCAGTGAGGGTAGCGTCAGCTCCTACGAGCAGTACTTC.

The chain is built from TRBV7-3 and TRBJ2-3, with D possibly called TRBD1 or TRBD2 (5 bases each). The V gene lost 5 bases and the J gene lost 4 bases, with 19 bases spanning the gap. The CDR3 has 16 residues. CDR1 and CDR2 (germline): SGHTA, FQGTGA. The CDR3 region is CASSPYGQRGPDTQYF. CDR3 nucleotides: TGTGCCAGCAGCCCCTATGGGCAGAGGGGCCCAGATACGCAGTATTTT. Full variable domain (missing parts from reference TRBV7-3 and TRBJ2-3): GAGVSQTPSNKVTEKGKYVELRCDPISGHTALYWYRQSLGQGPEFLIYFQGTGAADDSGLPNDRFFAVRPEGSVSTLKIQRTERGDSAVYLCASSPYGQRGPDTQYFGPGTRLTVL.

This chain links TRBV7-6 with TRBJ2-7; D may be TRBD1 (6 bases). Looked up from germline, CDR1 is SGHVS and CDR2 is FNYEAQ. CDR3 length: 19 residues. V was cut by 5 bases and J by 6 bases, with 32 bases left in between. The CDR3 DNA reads TGTGCCAGCAGCCAAAGATCCCCCACCGGGACAAGAGGACTCTCCGAGCAGTACTTC. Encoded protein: CASSQRSPTGTRGLSEQYF.

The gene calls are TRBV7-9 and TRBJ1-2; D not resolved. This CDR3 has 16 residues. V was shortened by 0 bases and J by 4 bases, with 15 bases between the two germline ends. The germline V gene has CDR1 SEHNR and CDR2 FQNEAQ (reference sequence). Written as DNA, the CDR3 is TGTGCCAGCAGCTTAGCCGGTGGCAGGCACGGCTATGGCTACACCTTC. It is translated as CASSLAGGRHGYGYTF.

CDR3 in amino acids: CASSPDRAKAFF. The CDR3 DNA sequence: TGTGCCAGCAGCCCCGACAGGGCGAAAGCTTTCTTT. The rearrangement joins TRBV12-3 or TRBV12-4 to TRBJ1-1, with 7 positions matching TRBD1. V lost 6 bases and J lost 9; bases outside the gene matches: 7. CDR3 length: 12 residues.

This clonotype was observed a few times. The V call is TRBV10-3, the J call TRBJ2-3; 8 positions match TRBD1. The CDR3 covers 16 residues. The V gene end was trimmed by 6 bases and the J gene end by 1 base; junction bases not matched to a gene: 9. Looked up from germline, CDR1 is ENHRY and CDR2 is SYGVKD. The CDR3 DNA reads TGTGCCATCAGCACCGTGACAGGGGCCGGCACAGATACGCAGTATTTT. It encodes CAISTVTGAGTDTQYF.

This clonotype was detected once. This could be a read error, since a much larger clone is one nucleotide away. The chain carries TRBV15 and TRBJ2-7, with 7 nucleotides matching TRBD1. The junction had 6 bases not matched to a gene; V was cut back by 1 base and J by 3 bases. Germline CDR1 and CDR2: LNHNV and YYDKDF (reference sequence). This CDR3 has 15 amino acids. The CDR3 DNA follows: TGTGCCACCAGCAGAGCGGACAGGCTCATCTACGAGCAGTACTTC. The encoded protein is CATSRADRLIYEQYF.

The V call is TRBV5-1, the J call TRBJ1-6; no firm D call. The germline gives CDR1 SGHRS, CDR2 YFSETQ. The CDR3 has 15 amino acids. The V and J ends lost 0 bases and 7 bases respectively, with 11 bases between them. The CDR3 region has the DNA TGCGCCAGCAGCTTGGATGGCCTGGGGAATTCACCCCTCCACTTT. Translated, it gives CASSLDGLGNSPLHF. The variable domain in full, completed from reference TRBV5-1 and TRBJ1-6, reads KAGVTQTPRYLIKTRGQQVTLSCSPISGHRSVSWYQQTPGQGLQFLFEYFSETQRNKGNFPGRFSGRQFSNSRSEMNVSTLELGDSALYLCASSLDGLGNSPLHFGNGTRLTVT.

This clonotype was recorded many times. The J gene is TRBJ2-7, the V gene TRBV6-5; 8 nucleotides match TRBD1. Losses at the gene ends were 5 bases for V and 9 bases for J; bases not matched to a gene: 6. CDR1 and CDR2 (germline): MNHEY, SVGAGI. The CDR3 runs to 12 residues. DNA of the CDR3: TGTGCCAGCAGTGTGACAGGGGCAAGGCAGTACGTC. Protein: CASSVTGARQYV.

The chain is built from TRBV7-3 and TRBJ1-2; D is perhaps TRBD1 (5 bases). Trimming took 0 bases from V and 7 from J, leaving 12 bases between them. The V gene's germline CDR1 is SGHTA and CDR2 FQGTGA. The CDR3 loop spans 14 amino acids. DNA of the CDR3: TGTGCCAGCAGCTTAACGTCGTGGGGGGGTGGCTACACCTTC. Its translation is CASSLTSWGGGYTF.